This passage covers 8 T cell receptor beta chains from one sample sequenced in a study of cytomegalovirus exposure and HLA in healthy donors. The PCR contained 60 Vbeta and 13 Jbeta primers. Assay: immunoSEQ multiplex PCR; the TCRdb copy retains only in-frame clones and omits some. This sample has around 160,000 clones, with 60% to 85% found just once. The specimen sequenced was PBMCs. These TCRs come from a man aged 40-50 years in good health and CMV-seropositive.

This chain uses TRBV7-9 with TRBJ2-4, with D unresolved. CDR3 length equals 14 residues. Germline lookup yields CDR1 SEHNR and CDR2 FQNEAQ (reference sequence). The ends were cut back, 2 bases at V and 0 bases at J, with 5 bases in the middle. The chain's CDR3 is CASSLRGAKNIQYF. The DNA of the CDR3 is TGTGCCAGCAGCTTAAGAGGAGCCAAAAACATTCAGTACTTC.

This clone was found a few times. The genes are TRBV6-6 and TRBJ1-1, with TRBD1 as a possible D gene (6 bases). V lost 5 bases and J lost 4, with 14 bases in between. This CDR3 is 14 amino acids long. Germline V gene lookup returns CDR1 MNHNY and CDR2 SVGAGI (reference sequence). CDR3 nucleotides: TGTGCCAGCAGTCCGTCCACAGGGTTCACTGAAGCTTTCTTT. Residues: CASSPSTGFTEAFF.

The rearrangement joins TRBV28 to TRBJ2-7, with no clear D. With 6 bases removed from V and 0 bases from J, the gap between germline ends came to 12 bases. Germline V gene data show CDR1 as MDHEN and CDR2 as SYDVKM. This CDR3 region has 14 residues. In DNA, the CDR3 is TGTGCCAGCAGCTCCGGGTCTTTCTCCTACGAGCAGTACTTC. It yields the protein CASSSGSFSYEQYF.

V and J are TRBV28 and TRBJ1-2; 8 nucleotides match TRBD1. The germline gives CDR1 MDHEN, CDR2 SYDVKM. The V segment lost 1 base and the J segment 3 bases; nucleotides outside the gene matches: 4. The length of the CDR3 is 15 residues. The CDR3 nucleotides are TGTGCCAGCAGTTTATTTGCAGGGGGCGACTATGGCTACACCTTC. Translation gives CASSLFAGGDYGYTF.

To note about this clone: Other DNA sequences from this sample encode an identical CDR3 as well. This chain connects TRBV7-2 to TRBJ1-2; 7 bases are shared with TRBD1. CDR1 SGHTA and CDR2 FQGNSA come from the germline V gene. The CDR3 covers 13 residues. The V segment lost 8 bases and the J segment 4 bases; nucleotides outside the gene matches: 7. Here the CDR3 reads CASQTGPGYGYTF. The CDR3 nucleotides read TGTGCCAGCCAGACAGGGCCCGGCTATGGCTACACCTTC.

This clone was seen once. The V and J genes are TRBV14 and TRBJ1-3; D is unclear. The CDR3 is 13 residues long. Trimming pared 7 bases from V and 2 bases from J, leaving 9 bases between. Germline V lookup: CDR1 SGHDN, CDR2 FVKESK. The CDR3 DNA sequence: TGTGCCAGCATGGCAGATACTGGAAACACCATATATTTT. Encoded protein: CASMADTGNTIYF.

With respect to this clone: This CDR3 is also generated by other DNA sequences in the sample. The V gene is TRBV19, the J gene TRBJ1-1; 8 nucleotides agree with TRBD1. Germline CDR1 is LNHDA and CDR2 is SQIVND (reference sequence). V lost 4 bases to trimming and J lost 2 bases; unmatched junction nucleotides: 3. There are 14 residues in the CDR3. CDR3 in amino acids: CASSNGQGNTEAFF. In nucleotides, the CDR3 is TGTGCCAGTAGTAATGGACAGGGTAACACTGAAGCTTTCTTT.

The V gene is TRBV6-5, the J gene TRBJ1-1; the match to TRBD1 covers 8 bases. Germline lookup yields CDR1 MNHEY and CDR2 SVGAGI. Trimming at V came to 5 bases and at J to 6 bases, leaving 8 bases not matched to a gene. This CDR3 is 14 amino acids long. As DNA, the CDR3 is TGTGCCAGCAGTAAAGACAGGGGAAGGGCTGAAGCTTTCTTT. Translating gives CASSKDRGRAEAFF.